Included here is one T cell receptor beta chain sequence, with context. Its antigen remains undetermined. No clone much larger than this one lies a single base away; base qualities are absent. The data were taken from a study of cytomegalovirus exposure and HLA in healthy donors (dated by TCRdb to 2017 to 2019). A note on the overall study: According to an earlier analysis of 550 to 700 of the donors, 150 million to 200 million T cells yielded 100 million or so unique TCR beta sequences and about 300 Gb of sequence data. Because of strong linkage in the cohort, 4 to 6 DR-DQ haplotypes were treated as single units for association and clustering. A later analysis re-analyzed previously published TCR beta repertoires from about 730 donors and added high-resolution HLA genotyping to study TCR occurrence patterns. All discovery cohort repertoires had been generated on a single sequencing platform. In the later analysis, no new phenotypic data were used to find candidate immune exposures; instead, reliance was placed on TCR beta sequences and their occurrence across donors. Using immunosequencing, the study profiled T cell repertoires from about 610 subjects and related those repertoires to cytomegalovirus serostatus. To predict cytomegalovirus infection status, the study combined high-throughput TCR immunosequencing, statistical association of individual TCRs with disease status, and machine learning. An earlier analysis of around 640 of the donors used high-throughput TCR beta sequencing to judge whether each TCR beta V gene segment behaved as functional or pseudogenic. The aim of the study was to test whether cataloging public T cell receptors could identify signatures of past pathogen exposure. Alongside the repertoire data, information on donor age, sex, ethnicity and CMV serostatus was compiled. Among about 360 genotyped donors of the cohort, an average of around 240,000 unique TCR beta nucleotide sequences were sequenced per donor, around 20% of them non-productive. Both class I and class II loci were covered by HLA typing, at four-digit resolution. Along with the roughly 700-subject first cohort, a separate validation cohort of over a hundred different subjects was used. In a later genetic analysis, genome-wide SNP genotypes for 398 of the 666 donors were used, and that subset was treated as a discovery cohort. Among the roughly 390 genotyped donors, around 81% belonged to the genetic ancestry cluster associated with self-reported Caucasian donors. Typing coverage varied by locus: about 620-640 donors for A, B, C, DRB1 and DQB1; more than 500 for DQA1; 600 to 610 for DPA1; roughly 450 for DPB1. An early release covering roughly 640 HLA-typed donors comprised about 300 gigabases of sequencing data and approximately 80 million unique TCR sequences. The paper's findings and limits, for the study overall: According to a later analysis, parvovirus B19, influenza, CMV and Epstein-Barr virus appeared linked to several top co-occurrence clusters. The authors suggested that the approach could potentially be generalized to other disease states and immunological phenotypes. A further reported finding was that TCR beta sequences accurately predicted the HLA-A and HLA-B alleles for most subjects in the first cohort. Broadly in line with IMGT annotations, most TCR beta V segments showed up in productive rearrangements about 90% or about 30% of the time in an earlier analysis of around 600 of the donors. In vitro tests confirmed that a few of the cytomegalovirus-associated TCR beta chains recognize cytomegalovirus antigens. In this cohort, only TCR beta chains were sequenced, and detectable features were limited by the absence of alpha or paired-chain data. In the study, around 150 TCR beta chains were listed as associated with cytomegalovirus. Correlated functional status among segregating V segments might be attributable to linkage disequilibrium, but an unknown experimental factor could not be ruled out. In a later analysis, HLA-associated TCR beta chains were found to be more clonally expanded and to have lower generation probabilities than equally common non-associated chains. In a later analysis, some 17,000 TCR beta sequences were associated with specific HLA alleles at a false discovery rate of 0.05. In a later genetic analysis, a missense DCLRE1C variant was associated with V-gene and J-gene trimming of TCR beta chains, and the association was replicated in an independent cohort. In both the original and validation cohorts, the classifier was reported to diagnose cytomegalovirus status with high specificity and sensitivity. In a later analysis, TCR association rates were found to vary across HLA loci, with the most associated TCRs seen for DRB1 alleles and the fewest for HLA-C alleles. Roughly 17 rarely observed V segments, including chromosome 9 orphons, were excluded from the earlier analysis of a few hundred of the donors because counts were too low. A later genetic analysis reported fewer N-insertions in productive TCRs among donors in an Asian-associated ancestry cluster than the approximately 670-donor mean. Roughly uniform sequencing depth across donors was assumed in presence/absence analyses, although this assumption may not hold. Because some donors lacked HLA typing at each locus, the association tests relied only on the typed subset. Most CMV-associated TCR beta chains appeared to be HLA-restricted in a later analysis, and the HLA associations seemed to be driven largely by CMV exposure. A cluster of highly shared sequence variants was judged likely to be a technical artifact of the sequencing pipeline. Across donors, most TCR sequences were observed very rarely, whereas some public TCRs were present in many individuals. Some IMGT-functional V segments, including TRBV6-2 and TRBV6-3, could not be told apart with the 87-base-pair reads, so those segments were excluded. CMV serostatus was the only immune exposure information available for the cohort. When HLA alleles, especially DR and DQ, strongly co-occurred, attributing TCR associations to individual alleles was difficult.

The library relied on the immunoSEQ multiplex PCR assay. For the multiplex PCR, a mixture combining 60 forward primers for TCR Vbeta segments and 13 reverse primers for TCR Jbeta segments was used. A multiplex PCR assay on genomic DNA amplified the CDR3 region of rearranged TCR beta genes. On the Illumina HiSeq System, the amplified TCR beta libraries were sequenced as 87-base-pair reads. The paper's processing steps were these. A later analysis counted 65 million to 90 million unique TCR beta chains across the 550 to 800 repertoires, and some 11 million of these chains were shared by at least two donors. A nearest-neighbor algorithm error-corrected the raw reads and collapsed the reads into unique sequences, merging closely related sequences to remove PCR and sequencing errors. To assign V, D and J gene segments, CDR3 sequences were aligned to IMGT reference sequences. Each retained sequence needed at least a six-nucleotide match to both a V gene segment and a J gene segment. Rearrangements were classified as productive when the CDR3 lacked stop codons and remained in frame with V and J, and all other rearrangements were classified as non-productive. CDR3 was defined according to IMGT convention as the region running from the second conserved V-encoded cysteine to the conserved J-encoded phenylalanine. Sequences without an unambiguous match to a single V gene segment were excluded from the earlier analysis of about 630 of the donors. In an earlier analysis of several hundred of the donors, V segments were called functional above 56.7% productive rearrangements and were called segregating when the between-donor standard deviation exceeded 5%. A statistical classification framework was built to diagnose cytomegalovirus status from the catalog of TCR beta chain sequences. In a later analysis, TCR nucleotide sequences were compared against IMGT/GENE-DB human TR gene sequences so that V and J genes could be assigned. In a later analysis, CDR3 sequences and most-parsimonious VDJ recombination scenarios were assigned using the TCRdist pipeline. In a later analysis, each TCR beta chain was defined by its CDR3 amino acid sequence together with its V-gene family, and reads lacking a unique V-gene family were excluded. A later analysis removed several hundred highly shared, low-generation-probability nucleotide sequences to deal with suspected cross-contamination and a sequencing artifact. For each public chain, a later analysis derived a clonal expansion index from normalized ranks of inferred template counts within each repertoire. In a later analysis, generation probabilities were computed using a VDJ recombination model fitted to out-of-frame rearrangements, and the results were checked against IGoR. In a later analysis, TCR-TCR, TCR-HLA and TCR-CMV co-occurrence was scored with hypergeometric tests, and a repertoire-size bias correction was applied to TCR pairs. A later analysis estimated false discovery rates by permuting HLA or CMV assignments 20 times. In a later analysis, co-occurring TCRs were grouped with DBSCAN, and TCRdist sequence similarity was added when clustering was performed within HLA-allele-positive subsets. Repertoires with fewer than 30,000 or more than 120,000 public chains were left out of co-occurrence clustering, as were several repertoires with anomalous nucleotide sharing. The immuneACCESS repertoire file appears here via TCRdb, limited to in-frame rearrangements. These files lack a portion of the clones; in checked studies, under half of the deficit traces to unresolved V genes, and the cause of the others is not known. The DNA gave D and trimming, while V, J and clone size come from that table. The sample records some 150,000 clones, roughly 80% of which are singletons. Roughly 6.3% of the sample belongs to the ten largest clones.

The cohort was made up of under 800 healthy bone marrow donors. Cohort members were all nominally healthy when sampled, although unrecorded immune exposures were likely present. The donor was CMV seropositive and was included in the group of 250 to 300 seropositive cohort members. Each donor provided a peripheral blood sample, and peripheral blood mononuclear cells were used for TCR beta sequencing. The Qiagen DNeasy Blood Extraction Kit was used to extract genomic DNA from the blood cell samples. From cysteine to phenylalanine, the CDR3 is 13 amino acids long. Of all the DNA, just the CDR3 is kept, 39 bases in frame from base 1. Sequences LNHDA (CDR1) and SQIVND (CDR2) are obtained from the germline V gene (reference sequence). Trimming leaves V shorter by 8 bases and J shorter by 5 bases, with the junction holding 7 bases beyond the gene matches.

The chain links TRBV19 with TRBJ2-7, with 9 bases in between that match TRBD1. The sequence was collected from a woman aged 40 to 55 in good health and CMV-seropositive. Sequencing was carried out using PBMCs. The DNA sequence reads TGTGCCAGTGGAGGGACAGGGTCCGACGAGCAGTACTTC. Its protein product is CASGGTGSDEQYF.